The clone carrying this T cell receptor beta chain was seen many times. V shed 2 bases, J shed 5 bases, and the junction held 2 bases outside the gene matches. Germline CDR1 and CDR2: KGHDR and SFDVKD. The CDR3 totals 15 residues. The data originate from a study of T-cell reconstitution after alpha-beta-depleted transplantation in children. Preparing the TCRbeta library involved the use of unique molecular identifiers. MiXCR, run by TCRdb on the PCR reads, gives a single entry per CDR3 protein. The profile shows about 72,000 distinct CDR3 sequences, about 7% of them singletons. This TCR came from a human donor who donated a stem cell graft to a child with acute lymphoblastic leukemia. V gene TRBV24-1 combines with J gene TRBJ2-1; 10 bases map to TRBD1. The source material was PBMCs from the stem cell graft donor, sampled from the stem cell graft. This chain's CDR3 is CATSDSGTGDNEQFF. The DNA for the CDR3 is TGTGCCACCAGTGATTCTGGGACAGGGGACAATGAGCAGTTCTTC.